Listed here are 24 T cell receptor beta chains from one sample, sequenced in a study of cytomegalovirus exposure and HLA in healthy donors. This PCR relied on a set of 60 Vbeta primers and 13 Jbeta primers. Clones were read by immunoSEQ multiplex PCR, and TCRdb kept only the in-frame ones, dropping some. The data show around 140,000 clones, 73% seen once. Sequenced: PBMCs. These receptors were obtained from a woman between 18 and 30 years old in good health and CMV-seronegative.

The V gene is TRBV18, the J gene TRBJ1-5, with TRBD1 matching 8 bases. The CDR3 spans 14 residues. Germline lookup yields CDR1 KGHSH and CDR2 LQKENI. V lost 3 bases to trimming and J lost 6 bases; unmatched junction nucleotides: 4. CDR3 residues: CASSPGQGGQPQHF. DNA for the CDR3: TGTGCCAGCTCACCCGGACAGGGTGGTCAGCCCCAGCATTTT.

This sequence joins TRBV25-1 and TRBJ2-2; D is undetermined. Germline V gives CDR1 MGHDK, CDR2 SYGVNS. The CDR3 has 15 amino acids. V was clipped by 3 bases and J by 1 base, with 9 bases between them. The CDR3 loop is CASSEPQENTGELFF. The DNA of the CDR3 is TGTGCCAGCAGTGAGCCGCAGGAGAACACCGGGGAGCTGTTTTTT.

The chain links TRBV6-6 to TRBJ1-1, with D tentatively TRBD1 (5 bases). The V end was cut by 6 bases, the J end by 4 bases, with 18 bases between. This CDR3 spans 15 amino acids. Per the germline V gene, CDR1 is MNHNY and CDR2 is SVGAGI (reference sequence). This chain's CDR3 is CASSPSTAQGTEAFF. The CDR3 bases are TGTGCCAGCAGCCCCTCCACTGCCCAGGGCACTGAAGCTTTCTTT.

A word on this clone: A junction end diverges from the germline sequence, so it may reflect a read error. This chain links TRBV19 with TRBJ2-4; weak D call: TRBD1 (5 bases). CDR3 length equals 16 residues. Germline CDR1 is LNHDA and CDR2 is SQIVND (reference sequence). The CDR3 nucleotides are TGTGCCAGTAGTATAGACCCGACAGCTGCCAAAAACAGTCAGTACTTC. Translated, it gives CASSIDPTAAKNSQYF.

The CDR3 DNA is TGTGCCAGCAGCATATTCGGGGAGCTGTTTTTT. It translates to CASSIFGELFF. V is TRBV11-2 and J is TRBJ2-2, with D hard to call. CDR3 length: 11 amino acids. Germline assignment: CDR1 SGHAT and CDR2 FQNNGV. V was shortened by 5 bases and J by 7 bases, with 5 bases between the two germline ends.

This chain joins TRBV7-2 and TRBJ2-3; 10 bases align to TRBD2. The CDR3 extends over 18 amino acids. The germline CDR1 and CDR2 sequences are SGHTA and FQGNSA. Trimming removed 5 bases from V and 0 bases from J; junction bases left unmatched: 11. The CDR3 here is CASSPQSLAGGSTDTQYF. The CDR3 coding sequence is TGTGCCAGCAGCCCACAGTCCTTAGCGGGAGGCAGCACAGATACGCAGTATTTT.

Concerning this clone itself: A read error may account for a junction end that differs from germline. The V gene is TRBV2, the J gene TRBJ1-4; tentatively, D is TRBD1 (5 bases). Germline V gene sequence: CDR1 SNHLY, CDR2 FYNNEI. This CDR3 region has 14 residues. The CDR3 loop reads CASNRREEDEKLFF. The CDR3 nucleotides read TGTGCCAGCAACAGGCGCGAGGAAGATGAAAAGCTGTTTTTT.

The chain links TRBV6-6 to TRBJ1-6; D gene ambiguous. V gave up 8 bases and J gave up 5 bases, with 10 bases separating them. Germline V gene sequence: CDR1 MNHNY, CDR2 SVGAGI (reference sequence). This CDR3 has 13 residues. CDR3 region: CASGPPNNSPLHF. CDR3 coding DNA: TGTGCCAGCGGGCCGCCTAATAATTCACCCCTCCACTTT.

The CDR3 DNA sequence: TGTGCCAGCAGGGAAGGACTAGCGGGACGCTCCTACGAGCAGTACGTC. Protein: CASREGLAGRSYEQYV. V usage is TRBV27 and J usage is TRBJ2-7; 12 bases match TRBD2. Per germline, CDR1 MNHEY and CDR2 SMNVEV (reference sequence). The CDR3 spans 16 residues. Trimming took 6 bases from V and 0 from J; bases not matched to a gene: 6.

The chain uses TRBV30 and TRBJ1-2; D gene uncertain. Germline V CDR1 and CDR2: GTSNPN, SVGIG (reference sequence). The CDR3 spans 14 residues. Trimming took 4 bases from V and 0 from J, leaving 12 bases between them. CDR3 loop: CAWIKYSSNYGYTF. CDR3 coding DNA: TGTGCCTGGATCAAGTACAGTTCTAACTATGGCTACACCTTC.

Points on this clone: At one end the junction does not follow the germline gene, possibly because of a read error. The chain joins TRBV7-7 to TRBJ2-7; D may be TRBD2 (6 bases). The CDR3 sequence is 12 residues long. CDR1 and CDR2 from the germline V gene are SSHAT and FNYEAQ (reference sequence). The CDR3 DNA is TGTGCTAGCAGCCCAAGCGGGTACGAGCAGTACTTC. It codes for CASSPSGYEQYF.

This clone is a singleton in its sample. The CDR3 is CASSSRTGLREQYF. The CDR3 DNA reads TGTGCCAGCAGCTCCAGGACAGGGCTCCGCGAGCAGTACTTC. The chain couples TRBV5-4 to TRBJ2-7; 8 bases fit TRBD1. The CDR3 runs to 14 residues. Germline V gene sequence: CDR1 SGHNT, CDR2 YYREEE (reference sequence). The V segment lost 3 bases and the J segment 6 bases; nucleotides outside the gene matches: 8.

The CDR3 is CASSVTAFYGYTF. CDR3 sequence (DNA): TGTGCCAGCAGCGTGACAGCGTTCTATGGCTACACCTTC. The chain links TRBV9 to TRBJ1-2; possible D gene TRBD1, 5 bases. Per the germline V gene, CDR1 is SGDLS and CDR2 is YYNGEE. The CDR3 extends over 13 amino acids. V lost 2 bases, J lost 4 bases, and 9 bases lay in between.

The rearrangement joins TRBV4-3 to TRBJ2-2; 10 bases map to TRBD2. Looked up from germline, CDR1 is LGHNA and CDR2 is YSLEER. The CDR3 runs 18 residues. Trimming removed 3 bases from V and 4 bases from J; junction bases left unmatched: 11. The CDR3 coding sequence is TGCGCCAGCAGCCACGACCCCGCTAGCGGGAGAGGCACCGGGGAGCTGTTTTTT. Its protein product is CASSHDPASGRGTGELFF.

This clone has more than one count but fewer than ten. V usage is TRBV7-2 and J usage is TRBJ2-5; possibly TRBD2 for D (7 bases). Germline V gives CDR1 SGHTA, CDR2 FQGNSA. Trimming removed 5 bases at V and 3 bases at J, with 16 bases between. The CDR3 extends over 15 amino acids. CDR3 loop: CASSRTGRGEETQYF. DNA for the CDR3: TGTGCCAGCAGCCGAACAGGGAGGGGAGAAGAGACCCAGTACTTC.

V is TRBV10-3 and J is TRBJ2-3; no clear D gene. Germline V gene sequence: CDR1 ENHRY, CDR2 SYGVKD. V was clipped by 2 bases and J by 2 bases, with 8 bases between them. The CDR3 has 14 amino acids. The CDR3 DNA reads TGTGCCATCAGTGAGAGCGCAGTCACAGATACGCAGTATTTT. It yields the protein CAISESAVTDTQYF.

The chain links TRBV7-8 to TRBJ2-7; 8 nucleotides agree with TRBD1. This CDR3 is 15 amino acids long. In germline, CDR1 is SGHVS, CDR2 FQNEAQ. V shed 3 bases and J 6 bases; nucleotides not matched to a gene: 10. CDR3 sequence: CASSFTWTGYSEQYF. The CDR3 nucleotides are TGTGCCAGCAGCTTTACCTGGACAGGGTACTCCGAGCAGTACTTC.

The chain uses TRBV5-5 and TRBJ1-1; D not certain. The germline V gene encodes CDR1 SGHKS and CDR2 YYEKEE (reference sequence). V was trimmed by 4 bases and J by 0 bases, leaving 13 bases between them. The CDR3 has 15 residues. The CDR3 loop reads CASSVTPEVNTEAFF. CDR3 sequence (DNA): TGTGCCAGCAGCGTTACCCCTGAGGTGAACACTGAAGCTTTCTTT.

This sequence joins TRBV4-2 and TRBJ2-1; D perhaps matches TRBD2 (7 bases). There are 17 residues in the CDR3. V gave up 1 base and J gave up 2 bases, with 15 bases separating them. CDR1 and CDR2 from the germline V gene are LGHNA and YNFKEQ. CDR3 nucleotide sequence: TGTGCCAGCAGCCAAGCGGGGAGAGGGGGGGCCTACAATGAGCAGTTCTTC. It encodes CASSQAGRGGAYNEQFF.

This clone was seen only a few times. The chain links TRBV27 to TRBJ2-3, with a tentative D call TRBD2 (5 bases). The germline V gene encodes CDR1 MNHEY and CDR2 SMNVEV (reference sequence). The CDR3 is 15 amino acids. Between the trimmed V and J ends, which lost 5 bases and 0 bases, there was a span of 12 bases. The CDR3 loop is CASSPEAASTDTQYF. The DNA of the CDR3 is TGTGCCAGCAGTCCAGAAGCGGCTAGCACAGATACGCAGTATTTT.

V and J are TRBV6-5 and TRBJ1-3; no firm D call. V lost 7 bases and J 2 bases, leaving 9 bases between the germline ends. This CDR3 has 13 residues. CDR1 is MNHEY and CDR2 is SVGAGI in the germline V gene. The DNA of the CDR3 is TGTGCCAGCATTAGTAGAACTGGAAACACCATATATTTT. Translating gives CASISRTGNTIYF.

CDR3: CASSLDRQGGADEQYV. The CDR3 DNA follows: TGTGCCAGCAGCTTAGATAGGCAGGGCGGTGCGGACGAGCAGTACGTC. This chain uses TRBV11-2 with TRBJ2-7; the D gene is possibly TRBD1 (5 bases). Trimming removed 0 bases from V and 5 bases from J, with 17 bases in between. CDR1 and CDR2 from the germline V gene are SGHAT and FQNNGV. This CDR3 contains 16 residues.

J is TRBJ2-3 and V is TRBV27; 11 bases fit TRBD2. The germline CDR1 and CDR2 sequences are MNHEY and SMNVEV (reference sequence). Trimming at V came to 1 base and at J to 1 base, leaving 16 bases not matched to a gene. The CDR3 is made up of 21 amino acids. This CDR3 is CASSLYRTGLAGGSGTDTQYF. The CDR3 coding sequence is TGTGCCAGCAGTTTATACCGTACTGGGCTAGCGGGAGGTTCGGGCACAGATACGCAGTATTTT.

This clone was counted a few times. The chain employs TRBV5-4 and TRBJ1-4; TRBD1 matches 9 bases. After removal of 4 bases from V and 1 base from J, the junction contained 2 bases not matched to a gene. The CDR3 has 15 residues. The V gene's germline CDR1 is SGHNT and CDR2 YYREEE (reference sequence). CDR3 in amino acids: CASSPGQGTNEKLFF. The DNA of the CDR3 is TGTGCCAGCAGCCCGGGACAGGGAACTAATGAAAAACTGTTTTTT.